The T cell receptor (beta chain) described here comes from a study of shared clonotypes between healthy human individuals. Study observations and caveats: In several donors, around 4.8% of naive CD4 clonotypes appeared in common.

Replicate PCRs from sorted subsets contained 200 ng DNA, which is around 30,000 T cell genomes. Sequencing used immunoSEQ multiplex PCR; TCRdb keeps in-frame clones, though not all of them. This table holds about 2.4 million clones, more than 85% found once. With regard to this clone: Its antigen remains unidentified.

The CDR3 has 17 residues. Trimming pared 0 bases from V and 3 bases from J, leaving 19 bases between. From germline, CDR1 is SGHRS and CDR2 YFSETQ. The sequenced sample consisted of naive CD4+ T cells from PBMCs. Subset indicated: CD45RA+ positively selected. The sequence came from a man aged 18-30 years in good health. Some clones in this sample may be carry-over from other donors' samples. The chain uses TRBV5-1 and TRBJ2-7; a weak D match, TRBD1 (6 bases). CDR3 in amino acids: CASSLGGYLGAGYEQYF. The CDR3 DNA sequence: TGCGCCAGCAGCTTGGGCGGGTATCTGGGGGCTGGCTACGAGCAGTACTTC.